This T cell receptor (beta chain) was retrieved from a study of OX40 agonist ivuxolimab in advanced cancers. Study information: Ivuxolimab doses were 0.01, 0.1, 0.3, 1.5, 3 or 10 mg/kg every 2 weeks. General study findings and limits: Among expanded peripheral T cells, antigen specificity went undetermined.

Worth noting for this clone: Antigen: not known.

Clones were read by immunoSEQ multiplex PCR, and TCRdb kept only the in-frame ones, dropping some. The sample contains 50,000 to 70,000 clones, about 90% of which appear only once. Individuals having autoimmune disease history or systemic immunosuppression were not enrolled. The material was CD4+ or CD8+ T cells sorted from blood, obtained in a trial of the OX40 agonist ivuxolimab. This receptor was identified in an adult with an advanced solid tumor such as melanoma, head and neck, liver or kidney cancer.

The CDR3 loop is CATKETGGLQETQYF. CDR3 DNA: TGTGCCACAAAAGAGACAGGGGGCCTCCAAGAGACCCAGTACTTC. The rearrangement links TRBV7-6 to TRBJ2-5, with 10 bases matching TRBD1. This CDR3 spans 15 amino acids. V trimming: 10 bases; J trimming: 1 base; junction bases outside the gene matches: 9. CDR1 and CDR2 (germline): SGHVS, FNYEAQ.